The 18 T cell receptor beta chains below come from one sample, sequenced in a study of siplizumab effects on memory and regulatory T cells. Clones were read by immunoSEQ multiplex PCR, and TCRdb kept only the in-frame ones, dropping some. Of 120,000 or so clones in the sample, roughly 92% were seen once. Specimen: CD4+ T cells sorted from blood. The source is a human donor in good health.

The chain joins TRBV7-3 to TRBJ2-3, with D tentatively TRBD1 or TRBD2 (5 bases each). Trimming took off 5 bases at V and 5 bases at J, with 20 bases between the two ends. Germline assignment: CDR1 SGHTA and CDR2 FQGTGA. The CDR3 has 16 amino acids. CDR3 DNA: TGTGCCAGCAGCCGACAGTCCGGGACCACACTAGATACGCAGTATTTT. This encodes CASSRQSGTTLDTQYF.

The CDR3 DNA reads TGTGCCAGCAGCTTAACCTACACAGGGTCCGCCTACAATGAGCAGTTCTTC. It encodes CASSLTYTGSAYNEQFF. J is TRBJ2-1 and V is TRBV7-3, with TRBD1 as a possible D gene (6 bases). The CDR3 has 17 amino acids. V was trimmed by 0 bases and J by 2 bases, leaving 14 bases between them. The germline V gene has CDR1 SGHTA and CDR2 FQGTGA.

This sequence joins TRBV9 and TRBJ1-5; a possible D gene is TRBD1 (5 bases). The V gene's germline CDR1 is SGDLS and CDR2 YYNGEE. V gave up 4 bases and J gave up 1 base, with 9 bases separating them. This CDR3 has 14 residues. The DNA for the CDR3 is TGTGCCAGCAGCCGGGACGTGAGCAATCAGCCCCAGCATTTT. Amino acids: CASSRDVSNQPQHF.

The gene calls are TRBV7-6 and TRBJ2-6, with a tentative D call TRBD1 (7 bases). The CDR3 length is 15 residues. V dropped 5 bases and J dropped 3 bases, with 11 bases sitting between them. Germline loops: CDR1 SGHVS, CDR2 FNYEAQ. The DNA of the CDR3 is TGTGCCAGCAGCACTCAGGGGGGTGGGGCCAACGTCCTGACTTTC. It is translated as CASSTQGGGANVLTF.

Note on this clone: Other DNA variants within this sample encode the same CDR3. The CDR3 loop reads CASSYGTGGRETQYF. Here the CDR3 DNA reads TGTGCCAGCAGTTACGGGACAGGGGGGCGGGAGACCCAGTACTTC. This rearrangement joins TRBV6-5 to TRBJ2-5; 11 bases are a match to TRBD1. This CDR3 spans 15 amino acids. CDR1 and CDR2 from the germline V gene are MNHEY and SVGAGI. V trimming: 2 bases; J trimming: 5 bases; junction bases outside the gene matches: 4.

This chain links TRBV5-4 with TRBJ1-2; a possible D gene is TRBD1 (6 bases). This CDR3 spans 13 amino acids. V was pared by 4 bases and J by 8 bases, with 15 bases between. CDR1 SGHNT and CDR2 YYREEE come from the germline V gene (reference sequence). This chain's CDR3 is CASSRTEGVGYTF. Here the CDR3 DNA reads TGTGCCAGCAGCCGGACGGAGGGGGTGGGCTACACCTTC.

This chain uses TRBV6-5 with TRBJ1-3, with D possibly being TRBD1 (5 bases). Trimming removed 8 bases at V and 2 bases at J, with 13 bases between. Germline lookup yields CDR1 MNHEY and CDR2 SVGAGI. The CDR3 spans 14 residues. In DNA form, the CDR3 reads TGTGCCAGCCTGGAAGCCAGGGCTGGAAACACCATATATTTT. This sequence encodes CASLEARAGNTIYF.

The chain uses TRBV12-5 and TRBJ1-1, with D possibly matching TRBD1 (6 bases). The CDR3 runs to 15 residues. Germline V CDR1 and CDR2: LGHNT, FRNRAP. V was clipped by 1 base and J by 4 bases, with 13 bases between them. The CDR3: CASGLATGWITEAFF. CDR3 DNA sequence: TGTGCTAGTGGTTTGGCCACAGGGTGGATCACTGAAGCTTTCTTT.

The chain has TRBV18 and TRBJ2-2; weak D call: TRBD1 (6 bases). The V gene's germline CDR1 is KGHSH and CDR2 LQKENI. This CDR3 comprises 13 residues. The V end lost 2 bases, the J end lost 6 bases, and 7 bases lay between the germline ends. The CDR3: CASSPTGPGELFF. CDR3 sequence (DNA): TGTGCCAGCTCACCAACAGGGCCCGGGGAGCTGTTTTTT. Variable domain in full (rest from reference TRBV18 and TRBJ2-2): NAGVMQNPRHLVRRRGQEARLRCSPMKGHSHVYWYRQLPEEGLKFMVYLQKENIIDESGMPKERFSAEFPKEGPSILRIQQVVRGDSAAYFCASSPTGPGELFFGEGSRLTVL.

This chain uses TRBV2 with TRBJ1-3; 9 positions agree with TRBD1. From germline, CDR1 is SNHLY and CDR2 FYNNEI. The CDR3 length is 16 residues. V was pared by 5 bases and J by 5 bases, with 10 bases of the junction left unmatched. The CDR3, as DNA: TGTGCCAGCAGTCTAACAGGGGGCTTTATCAGAAACACCATATATTTT. Protein: CASSLTGGFIRNTIYF.

This clone was picked up a small number of times. The chain links TRBV27 to TRBJ1-1; perhaps TRBD1 as D (5 bases). CDR3 length: 13 residues. Germline V gene sequence: CDR1 MNHEY, CDR2 SMNVEV (reference sequence). Trimming left V 2 bases short and J 2 bases short, with 6 bases between. The CDR3 coding sequence is TGTGCCAGCAGTTTACAGGGTAACACTGAAGCTTTCTTT. Its translation is CASSLQGNTEAFF.

This chain joins TRBV6-5 and TRBJ1-5; 7 bases map to TRBD1. The J segment lost 6 bases and the V segment lost 6 bases, leaving 8 bases of the junction unmatched. The CDR3 loop spans 14 amino acids. Germline CDR1 reads MNHEY; CDR2 reads SVGAGI. The CDR3 DNA follows: TGTGCCAGCAGCATAGGGGGCGCATCTCAGCCCCAGCATTTT. It specifies CASSIGGASQPQHF.

This sequence joins TRBV13 and TRBJ2-7, with 8 bases aligning to TRBD2. Germline lookup yields CDR1 PRHDT and CDR2 FYEKMQ (reference sequence). This CDR3 comprises 18 residues. Losses at the gene ends were 4 bases for V and 3 bases for J; bases not matched to a gene: 17. The CDR3 loop reads CASSCTGTRCFSYYEQYF. CDR3 DNA: TGTGCCAGCAGCTGTACCGGGACTAGATGTTTCTCTTACTACGAGCAGTACTTC.

The chain uses TRBV5-1 and TRBJ2-3; no clear D gene. This CDR3 has 12 residues. Germline V gene data show CDR1 as SGHRS and CDR2 as YFSETQ. V lost 5 bases, J lost 1 base, and 5 bases lay in between. The CDR3, as DNA: TGCGCCAGCAGTCAGCGCACAGATACGCAGTATTTT. Residues: CASSQRTDTQYF.

As DNA, the CDR3 is TGCGCCAGCAGCTTGGGGACAAGCCCCTACGAGCAGTACTTC. It is translated as CASSLGTSPYEQYF. The chain is built from TRBV5-1 and TRBJ2-7; TRBD1 might be the D (5 bases). Trimming cost V 0 bases and J 2 bases, with 9 bases left between them. CDR1 SGHRS and CDR2 YFSETQ come from the germline V gene. The CDR3 sequence is 14 residues long. Filled out from reference TRBV5-1 and TRBJ2-7, the complete variable domain reads KAGVTQTPRYLIKTRGQQVTLSCSPISGHRSVSWYQQTPGQGLQFLFEYFSETQRNKGNFPGRFSGRQFSNSRSEMNVSTLELGDSALYLCASSLGTSPYEQYFGPGTRLTVT.

The rearrangement uses TRBV7-9 and TRBJ2-2; possible D gene TRBD1, 5 bases. V was clipped by 8 bases and J by 0 bases, with 10 bases between them. The germline gives CDR1 SEHNR, CDR2 FQNEAQ (reference sequence). The CDR3 has 14 residues. The CDR3 DNA reads TGTGCCAGCCGCAAGGGGTCGAACACCGGGGAGCTGTTTTTT. Protein sequence: CASRKGSNTGELFF.

The chain recombines TRBV7-9 with TRBJ2-1; TRBD2 is a possible D gene (5 bases). Germline values: CDR1 SEHNR, CDR2 FQNEAQ (reference sequence). The CDR3 loop spans 16 amino acids. Trimming removed 3 bases at V and 7 bases at J, with 19 bases between. CDR3 in amino acids: CASSFPPRLSPNEQFF. CDR3 nucleotide sequence: TGTGCCAGCAGCTTTCCCCCGAGACTATCCCCTAATGAGCAGTTCTTC.

The CDR3 DNA sequence: TGTGCCAGCAGTGCCGGGGCCGCCTCAGGGACCCAGTACTTC. Amino acids: CASSAGAASGTQYF. The rearrangement uses TRBV2 and TRBJ2-5; D is possibly TRBD1 or TRBD2 (5 bases each). The CDR3 spans 14 residues. CDR1 SNHLY and CDR2 FYNNEI come from the germline V gene. Trimming stripped 4 bases from V and 7 bases from J, with 16 bases between.